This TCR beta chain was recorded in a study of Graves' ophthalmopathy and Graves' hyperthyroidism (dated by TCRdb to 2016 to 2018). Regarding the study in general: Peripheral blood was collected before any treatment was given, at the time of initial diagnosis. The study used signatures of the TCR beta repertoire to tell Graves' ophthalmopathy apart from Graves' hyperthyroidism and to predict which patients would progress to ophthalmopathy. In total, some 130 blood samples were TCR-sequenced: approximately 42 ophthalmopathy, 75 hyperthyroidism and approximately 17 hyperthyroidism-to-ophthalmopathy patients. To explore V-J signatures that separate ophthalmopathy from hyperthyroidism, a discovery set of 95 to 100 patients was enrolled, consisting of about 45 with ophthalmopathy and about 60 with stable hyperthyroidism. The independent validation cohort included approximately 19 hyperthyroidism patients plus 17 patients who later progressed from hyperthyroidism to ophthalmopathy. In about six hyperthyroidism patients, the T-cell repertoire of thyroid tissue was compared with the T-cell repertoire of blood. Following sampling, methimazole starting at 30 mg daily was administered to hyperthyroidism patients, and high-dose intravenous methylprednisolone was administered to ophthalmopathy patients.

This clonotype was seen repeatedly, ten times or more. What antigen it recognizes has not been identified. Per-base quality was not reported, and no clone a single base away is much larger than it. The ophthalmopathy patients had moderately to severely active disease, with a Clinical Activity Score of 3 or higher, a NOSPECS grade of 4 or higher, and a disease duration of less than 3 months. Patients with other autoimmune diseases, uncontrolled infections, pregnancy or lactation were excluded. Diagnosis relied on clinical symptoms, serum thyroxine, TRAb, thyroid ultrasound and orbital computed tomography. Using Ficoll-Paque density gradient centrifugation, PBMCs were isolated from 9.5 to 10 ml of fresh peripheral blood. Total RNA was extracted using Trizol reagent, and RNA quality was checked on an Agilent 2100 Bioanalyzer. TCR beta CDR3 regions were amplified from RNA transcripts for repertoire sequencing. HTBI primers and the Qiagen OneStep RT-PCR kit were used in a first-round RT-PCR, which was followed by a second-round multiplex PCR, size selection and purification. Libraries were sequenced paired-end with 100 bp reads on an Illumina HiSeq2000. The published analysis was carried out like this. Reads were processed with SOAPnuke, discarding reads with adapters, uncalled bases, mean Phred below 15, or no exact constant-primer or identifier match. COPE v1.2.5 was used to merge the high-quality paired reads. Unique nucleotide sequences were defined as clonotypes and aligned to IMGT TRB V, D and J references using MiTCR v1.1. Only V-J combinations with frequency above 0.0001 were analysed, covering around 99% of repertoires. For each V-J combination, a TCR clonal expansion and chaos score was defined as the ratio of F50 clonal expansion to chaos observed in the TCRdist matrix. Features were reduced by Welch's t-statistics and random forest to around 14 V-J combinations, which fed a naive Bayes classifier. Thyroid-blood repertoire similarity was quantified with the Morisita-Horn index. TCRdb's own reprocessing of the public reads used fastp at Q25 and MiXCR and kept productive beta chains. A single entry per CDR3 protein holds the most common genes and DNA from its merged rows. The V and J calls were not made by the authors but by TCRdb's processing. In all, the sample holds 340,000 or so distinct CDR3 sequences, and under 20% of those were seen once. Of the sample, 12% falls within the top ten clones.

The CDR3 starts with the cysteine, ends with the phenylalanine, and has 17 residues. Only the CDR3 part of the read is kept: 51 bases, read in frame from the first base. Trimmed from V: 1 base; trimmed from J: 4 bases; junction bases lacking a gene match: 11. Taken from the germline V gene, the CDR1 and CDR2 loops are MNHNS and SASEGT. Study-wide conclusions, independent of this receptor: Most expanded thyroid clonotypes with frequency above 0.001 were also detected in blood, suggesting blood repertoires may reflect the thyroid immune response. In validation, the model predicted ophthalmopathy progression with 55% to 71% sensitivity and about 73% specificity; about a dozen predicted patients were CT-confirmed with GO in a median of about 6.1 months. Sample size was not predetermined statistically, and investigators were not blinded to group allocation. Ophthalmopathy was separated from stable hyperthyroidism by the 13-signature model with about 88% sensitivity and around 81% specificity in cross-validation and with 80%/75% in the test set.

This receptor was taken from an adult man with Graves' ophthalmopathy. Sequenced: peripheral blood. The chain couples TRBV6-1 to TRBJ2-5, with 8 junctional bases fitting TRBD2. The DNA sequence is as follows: TGTGCCAGCAGTGAAGAAGTGGGAGCGGGAGCCGTAGAGACCCAGTACTTC. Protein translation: CASSEEVGAGAVETQYF.